Listed here are 21 T cell receptor beta chains from one sample, sequenced in a study of human T cells and chemical hapten exposure. Via MiXCR, TCRdb re-called the RACE reads, giving one row per CDR3 protein. The table has about 120,000 distinct CDR3 sequences, 12% to 15% seen once. Time point reported: patch test 1, 2 weeks after DPC sensitization. The treatment: therapeutic diphenylcyclopropenone sensitization with weekly scalp DPC. The sequences come from whole blood, collected in connection with sensitization to the hapten diphenylcyclopropenone (DPC). These receptors were obtained from a man younger than 35 with alopecia areata. Some clones in this sample may be carry-over from other donors' samples.

This clonotype appeared once. The V call is TRBV6-6, the J call TRBJ1-4; D is possibly TRBD1 (5 bases). Germline V lookup: CDR1 MNHNY, CDR2 SVGAGI (reference sequence). V was trimmed by 2 bases and J by 4 bases, leaving 8 bases between them. This CDR3 has 14 residues. The CDR3 sequence is CASSYTGLNEKLFF. CDR3 in DNA: TGTGCCAGCAGTTACACAGGCCTTAATGAAAAACTGTTTTTT.

V gene TRBV19 combines with J gene TRBJ2-5; the match to TRBD2 covers 7 bases. CDR1 and CDR2 from the germline V gene are LNHDA and SQIVND (reference sequence). V gave up 6 bases and J gave up 1 base; unmatched junction bases: 11. There are 16 residues in the CDR3. The CDR3 protein is CASSPAVAGVQETQYF. CDR3 nucleotide sequence: TGTGCCAGTAGCCCAGCGGTGGCGGGGGTCCAAGAGACCCAGTACTTC.

The sample holds a few counts of this clonotype. The V and J genes are TRBV3-1 and TRBJ2-5; D uncertain. The CDR3 runs to 13 residues. Trimming stripped 3 bases from V and 1 base from J, with 6 bases between. From germline, CDR1 is LGHDT and CDR2 YNNKEL (reference sequence). CDR3 in amino acids: CASSQDLQETQYF. In DNA, the CDR3 is TGTGCCAGCAGCCAGGATCTCCAAGAGACCCAGTACTTC.

This clonotype was counted only a few times. The chain uses TRBV10-3 and TRBJ2-7; no firm D call. V lost 3 bases and J lost 6, with 18 bases in between. The CDR3 loop spans 15 amino acids. Germline values: CDR1 ENHRY, CDR2 SYGVKD. The CDR3 protein is CAISELSLQGREQYF. DNA of the CDR3: TGTGCCATCAGTGAACTCTCGTTACAAGGTCGCGAGCAGTACTTC.

This clonotype was recorded a few times. This chain joins TRBV21-1 and TRBJ1-4. TRBV21-1 is a known pseudogene. This CDR3 is built from 15 residues. For the CDR3, the DNA is TGTGCCAGCTGGGCCAGAGAAACAACTAATGAAAAACTGTTTTTT. It encodes CASWARETTNEKLFF.

The chain couples TRBV28 to TRBJ2-3, with D hard to call. The V end was cut by 8 bases, the J end by 4 bases, with 4 bases between. Germline CDR1 reads MDHEN; CDR2 reads SYDVKM. The CDR3 consists of 10 residues. CDR3 sequence reads: CASGPDTQYF. The CDR3 nucleotides read TGTGCCAGCGGCCCAGATACGCAGTATTTT.

The V gene is TRBV7-3, the J gene TRBJ2-1; TRBD1 agrees at 8 bases. CDR1 is SGHTA and CDR2 is FQGTGA in the germline V gene. The V and J ends lost 3 bases and 5 bases, in that order; junction bases with no gene match: 12. The length of the CDR3 is 17 residues. CDR3 bases: TGTGCCAGCAGCTTGCGAAGGAATGACAGGGGTGACAATGAGCAGTTCTTC. Amino acid sequence: CASSLRRNDRGDNEQFF.

J is TRBJ1-1 and V is TRBV12-5; D possibly corresponds to TRBD1 (5 bases). The CDR3 extends over 12 amino acids. The germline gives CDR1 LGHNT, CDR2 FRNRAP. With 1 base removed from V and 5 bases from J, the gap between germline ends came to 5 bases. CDR3 protein: CASGLGTTEAFF. Written as DNA, the CDR3 is TGTGCTAGTGGTTTGGGGACAACTGAAGCTTTCTTT.

V gene TRBV29-1 combines with J gene TRBJ2-3, with TRBD2 as a possible D gene (6 bases). The germline V gene has CDR1 SQVTM and CDR2 ANQGSEA. The CDR3 covers 13 residues. Trimming removed 5 bases at V and 5 bases at J, with 14 bases between. Here the CDR3 DNA reads TGCAGCGTTCTTCCAGCGGGTCAAGATACGCAGTATTTT. It specifies CSVLPAGQDTQYF.

This clonotype appeared once. The chain combines TRBV9 with TRBJ1-1; 9 bases align to TRBD1. V lost 0 bases to trimming and J lost 1 base; unmatched junction nucleotides: 4. CDR3 length: 16 amino acids. The germline V gene has CDR1 SGDLS and CDR2 YYNGEE. CDR3 protein: CASSVVTGGSNTEAFF. DNA for the CDR3: TGTGCCAGCAGCGTAGTGACAGGGGGGTCGAACACTGAAGCTTTCTTT. The full variable domain, completed using reference TRBV9 and TRBJ1-1, is DSGVTQTPKHLITATGQRVTLRCSPRSGDLSVYWYQQSLDQGLQFLIQYYNGEERAKGNILERFSAQQFPDLHSELNLSSLELGDSALYFCASSVVTGGSNTEAFFGQGTRLTVV.

The chain has TRBV10-3 and TRBJ1-1; D is unresolved. This CDR3 has 17 residues. Trimming pared 0 bases from V and 5 bases from J, leaving 19 bases between. Germline assignment: CDR1 ENHRY and CDR2 SYGVKD. CDR3 sequence reads: CAISESSSGFVGTEAFF. Written as DNA, the CDR3 is TGTGCCATCAGTGAGTCAAGTTCGGGCTTCGTGGGGACTGAAGCTTTCTTT.

This clonotype was recorded a few times. This sequence joins TRBV7-2 and TRBJ2-1, with D possibly matching TRBD1 (6 bases). Germline V gene sequence: CDR1 SGHTA, CDR2 FQGNSA. Trimming stripped 6 bases from V and 4 bases from J, with 16 bases between. The CDR3 loop spans 15 amino acids. DNA for the CDR3: TGTGCCAGCAGGGCCTTGGGGACACCTTACAATGAGCAGTTCTTC. Protein product: CASRALGTPYNEQFF.

There are a few counts of this clonotype. The gene calls are TRBV19 and TRBJ1-4, with D unclear. V lost 3 bases to trimming and J lost 2 bases, with 4 bases between them. CDR3 size: 13 residues. Germline V gives CDR1 LNHDA, CDR2 SQIVND (reference sequence). In DNA, the CDR3 is TGTGCCAGTAGTATCCGGACTAATGAAAAACTGTTTTTT. Amino acids: CASSIRTNEKLFF.

This clonotype was seen more than once but under ten times. The rearrangement uses TRBV4-3 and TRBJ1-1; D uncertain. From germline, CDR1 is LGHNA and CDR2 YSLEER. Trimming took off 3 bases at V and 5 bases at J, with 10 bases between the two ends. The length of the CDR3 is 13 residues. The CDR3 DNA reads as TGCGCCAGCAGCCACCGCGAGGGTACTGAAGCTTTCTTT. Translated: CASSHREGTEAFF.

The rearrangement links TRBV20-1 to TRBJ2-5; TRBD2 aligns across 9 bases. Germline-derived CDR1 and CDR2 are DFQATT and SNEGSKA (reference sequence). The CDR3 runs to 15 residues. Trimming removed 7 bases from V and 2 bases from J; junction bases left unmatched: 11. The CDR3 coding sequence is TGCAGTGGCACCGACGCGGGGGGGCCTCAAGAGACCCAGTACTTC. The encoded protein is CSGTDAGGPQETQYF.

The CDR3 protein is CASSSGQQETQYF. The CDR3 DNA sequence: TGTGCCAGCTCATCGGGACAGCAAGAGACCCAGTACTTC. The V gene is TRBV18, the J gene TRBJ2-5; 7 bases are shared with TRBD1. J was trimmed by 2 bases and V by 5 bases; bases with no gene match: 2. This CDR3 is built from 13 residues. Germline V lookup: CDR1 KGHSH, CDR2 LQKENI. The variable domain in full, with the rest retrieved from reference TRBV18 and TRBJ2-5, is NAGVMQNPRHLVRRRGQEARLRCSPMKGHSHVYWYRQLPEEGLKFMVYLQKENIIDESGMPKERFSAEFPKEGPSILRIQQVVRGDSAAYFCASSSGQQETQYFGPGTRLLVL.

This clonotype has more than one count but fewer than ten. The chain recombines TRBV6-1 with TRBJ2-7, with 7 bases identical to TRBD1. The CDR3 has 13 residues. Looked up from germline, CDR1 is MNHNS and CDR2 is SASEGT. With 10 bases clipped from V and 3 bases from J, the junction kept 9 bases outside the gene matches. CDR3 in amino acids: CAILRDSNYEQYF. The CDR3 DNA is TGTGCCATTCTCCGGGACAGCAACTACGAGCAGTACTTC.

This clonotype turned up a few times. The rearrangement joins TRBV7-3 to TRBJ2-5; no clear D. CDR3 length: 13 residues. The germline CDR1 and CDR2 sequences are SGHTA and FQGTGA. V lost 2 bases and J 3 bases, leaving 7 bases between the germline ends. The CDR3 is CASSLYPEETQYF. DNA for the CDR3: TGTGCCAGCAGCTTATACCCAGAAGAGACCCAGTACTTC.

The chain links TRBV12-3 or TRBV12-4 to TRBJ1-4; weak D call: TRBD1 (5 bases). This CDR3 has 12 residues. Trimming left V 7 bases short and J 5 bases short, with 8 bases between. The CDR3 loop reads CASMGGNEKLFF. The CDR3 bases are TGTGCCAGCATGGGGGGGAATGAAAAACTGTTTTTT.

This clonotype has only a few counts. The chain joins TRBV28 to TRBJ2-7, with unresolved D. V lost 5 bases and J lost 7, with 6 bases in between. CDR1 is MDHEN, CDR2 SYDVKM, per germline. The CDR3 totals 10 residues. The CDR3 is CASSVREQYF. As DNA, the CDR3 is TGTGCCAGCAGTGTTAGAGAGCAGTACTTC.

This clonotype was seen a few times. This chain joins TRBV7-2 and TRBJ1-6; D unclear. V shed 1 base and J shed 12 bases, with 7 bases lying between them. The CDR3 spans 12 residues. CDR1 SGHTA and CDR2 FQGNSA come from the germline V gene. The CDR3 here is CASSLESLPLHF. CDR3 bases: TGTGCCAGCAGCTTAGAATCCTTACCCCTCCACTTT.